The 3 T cell receptor beta chains presented below share a single source sample, sequenced in a study of T-cell memory formation after mild COVID-19. TCRdb re-called the 5' RACE reads through MiXCR, storing one row per CDR3 protein. This sample has roughly 380,000 distinct CDR3 sequences, with approximately 27% found just once. Sequencing was performed on PBMCs or a T cell subset sorted from them (not recorded which). These receptors all stem from an adult woman who had mild COVID-19 (a few samples of this study predate the infection). Cell type and time point are not known.

This clonotype has a handful of counts. The chain has TRBV30 and TRBJ2-1, with D perhaps matching TRBD2 (5 bases). Trimming pared 0 bases from V and 2 bases from J, leaving 11 bases between. There are 15 residues in the CDR3. Germline CDR1 reads GTSNPN; CDR2 reads SVGIG (reference sequence). The CDR3 loop reads CAWSVWGDTYNEQFF. The CDR3 bases are TGTGCCTGGAGTGTCTGGGGAGATACCTACAATGAGCAGTTCTTC.

This clonotype was picked up one time. The chain couples TRBV24-1 to TRBJ2-5; a possible D gene is TRBD2 (5 bases). The CDR3 is 13 amino acids. The V end was cut by 5 bases, the J end by 1 base, with 7 bases between. Germline values: CDR1 KGHDR, CDR2 SFDVKD. CDR3 sequence reads: CATSGRTQETQYF. The DNA of the CDR3 is TGTGCCACCAGTGGGAGGACCCAAGAGACCCAGTACTTC.

V is TRBV7-9 and J is TRBJ1-2; TRBD1 aligns across 8 bases. The germline V gene encodes CDR1 SEHNR and CDR2 FQNEAQ (reference sequence). The CDR3 is 15 residues long. Losses at the gene ends were 5 bases for V and 4 bases for J; bases not matched to a gene: 9. The CDR3 is CASSVEGQDSYGYTF. The CDR3 DNA reads as TGTGCCAGCAGCGTCGAGGGACAGGACTCCTATGGCTACACCTTC.